One and the same sample provided the 30 T cell receptor beta chains below, sequenced in a study of breast tumors, draining lymph nodes, adjacent tissues. Samples came from axillary lymph nodes draining the breast cancer. TCRdb passed the multiplex PCR reads through MiXCR, listing each CDR3 protein once. The data hold fewer than 300,000 distinct CDR3 sequences, with about a third observed a single time. Specimen: axillary lymph node tissue. The source is a female donor with breast cancer. Some clones in this sample may be carry-over from other donors' samples.

The chain joins TRBV11-2 to TRBJ2-2; 11 bases align to TRBD1. In germline, CDR1 is SGHAT, CDR2 FQNNGV. The CDR3 has 14 residues. V was clipped by 3 bases and J by 8 bases; unmatched bases: 2. CDR3 region: CASSLGQGVGELFF. Here the CDR3 DNA reads TGTGCCAGCAGCTTGGGACAGGGGGTTGGGGAGCTGTTTTTT. The whole variable domain, remainder taken from reference TRBV11-2 and TRBJ2-2, is EAGVAQSPRYKIIEKRQSVAFWCNPISGHATLYWYQQILGQGPKLLIQFQNNGVVDDSQLPKDRFSAERLKGVDSTLKIQPAKLEDSAVYLCASSLGQGVGELFFGEGSRLTVL.

This clonotype was recorded many times. The CDR3 region is CAWSVPPSNQPQHF. The CDR3 DNA is TGTGCCTGGAGTGTACCCCCTAGCAATCAGCCCCAGCATTTT. V is TRBV30 and J is TRBJ1-5, with D hard to call. Per germline, CDR1 GTSNPN and CDR2 SVGIG (reference sequence). The CDR3 contains 14 residues. V lost 0 bases to trimming and J lost 0 bases, with 6 bases between them.

The CDR3 loop is CASSDMIGRANVLTF. As DNA, the CDR3 is TGTGCCAGCAGCGACATGATAGGCAGGGCCAACGTCCTGACTTTC. The rearrangement uses TRBV2 and TRBJ2-6; D is unclear. V lost 6 bases and J lost 5, with 14 bases in between. The CDR3 length is 15 residues. Germline V gene sequence: CDR1 SNHLY, CDR2 FYNNEI.

This clonotype occurred many times. This rearrangement joins TRBV30 to TRBJ1-2; D is perhaps TRBD1 (6 bases). The CDR3 consists of 12 residues. Deletions cut 4 bases from V and 8 bases from J, with 14 bases between. Germline lookup yields CDR1 GTSNPN and CDR2 SVGIG (reference sequence). CDR3 in amino acids: CAWNEGRGGYTF. The CDR3, as DNA: TGTGCCTGGAACGAGGGGAGGGGGGGCTACACCTTC.

There are many counts of this clonotype. The gene calls are TRBV7-9 and TRBJ2-2, with 8 nucleotides matching TRBD2. The CDR3 sequence is 17 residues long. The trim removed 5 bases at V and 5 bases at J, leaving 13 bases unmatched. Germline loops: CDR1 SEHNR, CDR2 FQNEAQ (reference sequence). The CDR3 region is CASSLEPGGRSTGELFF. The CDR3 coding sequence is TGTGCCAGCAGCCTAGAACCGGGGGGGAGAAGTACCGGGGAGCTGTTTTTT.

The chain combines TRBV20-1 with TRBJ2-2; D is unresolved. Trimming cost V 6 bases and J 3 bases, with 17 bases left between them. CDR1 and CDR2 (germline): DFQATT, SNEGSKA (reference sequence). The CDR3 totals 15 residues. In DNA form, the CDR3 reads TGCAGTGCAATACATCCCCTTAGACACACCGGGGAGCTGTTTTTT. It translates to CSAIHPLRHTGELFF.

This clonotype has ten or more counts. The rearrangement joins TRBV10-2 to TRBJ1-5; D gene unclear. V shed 0 bases and J shed 3 bases, with 9 bases lying between them. CDR1 and CDR2 (germline): WSHSY, SAAADI. The CDR3 loop spans 15 amino acids. CDR3 protein: CASSESGPSNQPQHF. The CDR3 DNA reads TGCGCCAGCAGTGAGTCAGGACCGTCCAATCAGCCCCAGCATTTT.

This clonotype was picked up many times. The gene calls are TRBV25-1 and TRBJ2-1; 12 nucleotides align to TRBD2. Germline values: CDR1 MGHDK, CDR2 SYGVNS. Unmatched junction bases numbered 2, after V lost 7 bases and J lost 7 bases. The CDR3 runs to 13 residues. CDR3 bases: TGTGCCAGCATGACTAGCGGGGGTAATGAGCAGTTCTTC. It encodes CASMTSGGNEQFF.

This clonotype was recorded many times. This chain uses TRBV6-2 or TRBV6-3 with TRBJ2-7, with 11 nucleotides matching TRBD2. The CDR3 has 14 residues. The V and J ends lost 8 bases and 4 bases, in that order; junction bases with no gene match: 7. Germline V CDR1 and CDR2: MNHEY, SVGEGT. The CDR3 sequence is CASRRTSGFYEQYF. For the CDR3, the DNA is TGTGCCAGCCGAAGGACTAGCGGGTTTTACGAGCAGTACTTC.

This clonotype was counted many times. J is TRBJ2-7 and V is TRBV3-1; 7 positions match TRBD1. The CDR3 is 16 residues long. Per the germline V gene, CDR1 is LGHDT and CDR2 is YNNKEL (reference sequence). Losses at the gene ends were 1 base for V and 2 bases for J; bases not matched to a gene: 8. The CDR3 protein is CASSQGLTGSPYEQYF. For the CDR3, the DNA is TGTGCCAGCAGCCAAGGCCTGACAGGGTCACCCTACGAGCAGTACTTC.

This clonotype was recorded at least ten times. This chain connects TRBV2 to TRBJ2-7, with 7 bases that match TRBD2. Germline V gives CDR1 SNHLY, CDR2 FYNNEI. J was trimmed by 2 bases and V by 6 bases; bases with no gene match: 7. This CDR3 comprises 14 residues. CDR3 DNA: TGTGCCAGCAGAATCTCTAGCGGCGCCTACGAGCAGTACTTC. Encoded protein: CASRISSGAYEQYF.

This clonotype has only a few counts. One base away lies a much larger clone, so this may be a sequencing read error. The V call is TRBV5-4, the J call TRBJ2-7, with a possible D match to TRBD2 (5 bases). This CDR3 contains 14 residues. Trimming cost V 1 base and J 3 bases, with 11 bases left between them. Germline V gene sequence: CDR1 SGHNT, CDR2 YYREEE (reference sequence). In DNA form, the CDR3 reads TGTGCCAGCAGCTTGTTTAGCGCGAACTACGAGCAGTACTTC. This translates into CASSLFSANYEQYF.

The V and J genes are TRBV6-2 or TRBV6-3 and TRBJ2-1; 8 positions agree with TRBD2. Germline loops: CDR1 MNHEY, CDR2 SVGEGT. This CDR3 is built from 13 residues. Germline trimming cut 7 bases from V and 7 bases from J; bases unmatched to any gene: 6. The CDR3 nucleotides are TGTGCCAGCAAGAGCGGGAGCTTAAATGAGCAGTTCTTC. Protein sequence: CASKSGSLNEQFF.

V usage is TRBV24-1 and J usage is TRBJ2-3, with TRBD1 matching over 7 bases. Germline CDR1 and CDR2: KGHDR and SFDVKD. The V gene end was trimmed by 5 bases and the J gene end by 0 bases; junction bases not matched to a gene: 10. The CDR3 extends over 17 amino acids. The CDR3 region has the DNA TGTGCCACCAGTGCCTCGGGGACAGCCTCTAGCACAGATACGCAGTATTTT. As protein: CATSASGTASSTDTQYF.

This clonotype was counted at least ten times. The chain joins TRBV13 to TRBJ2-2; 11 nucleotides agree with TRBD2. The CDR3 sequence is 17 residues long. Trimming cost V 0 bases and J 5 bases; bases outside gene matches: 5. Germline CDR1 and CDR2: PRHDT and FYEKMQ (reference sequence). CDR3 protein: CASSLGGASGGTGELFF. The CDR3 DNA reads as TGTGCCAGCAGCTTAGGAGGAGCTAGCGGGGGGACCGGGGAGCTGTTTTTT.

At least ten counts were recorded for this clonotype. The CDR3 sequence is CASSLRGVDEAFF. As DNA, the CDR3 is TGTGCCAGCAGTCTCAGGGGGGTGGATGAAGCTTTCTTT. The V gene is TRBV2, the J gene TRBJ1-1; TRBD1 matches at 7 bases. After removal of 5 bases from V and 7 bases from J, the junction contained 7 bases not matched to a gene. The CDR3 is 13 residues long. Germline CDR1 reads SNHLY; CDR2 reads FYNNEI. The full variable domain, its missing parts supplied by reference TRBV2 and TRBJ1-1, is EPEVTQTPSHQVTQMGQEVILRCVPISNHLYFYWYRQILGQKVEFLVSFYNNEISEKSEIFDDQFSVERPDGSNFTLKIRSTKLEDSAMYFCASSLRGVDEAFFGQGTRLTVV.

CDR3 sequence (DNA): TGTGCCAGCAGCACCGTCCTTAGCGGGGGATTGTATGAGCAGTTCTTC. It translates to CASSTVLSGGLYEQFF. The chain is built from TRBV27 and TRBJ2-1, with 9 bases aligning to TRBD2. Germline assignment: CDR1 MNHEY and CDR2 SMNVEV (reference sequence). The length of the CDR3 is 16 residues. With 6 bases clipped from V and 8 bases from J, the junction kept 14 bases outside the gene matches.

About this clonotype: A read error is possible here, since a much larger clone lies one base away. V gene TRBV5-6 combines with J gene TRBJ2-7, with no clear D. CDR3 length equals 13 residues. Looked up from germline, CDR1 is SGHDT and CDR2 is YYEEEE. V dropped 4 bases and J dropped 4 bases, with 12 bases sitting between them. This CDR3 is CASSPRSPYEQYF. For the CDR3, the DNA is TGTGCCAGCAGCCCTAGGTCTCCGTACGAGCAGTACTTC. The entire variable domain, with the rest obtained from reference TRBV5-6 and TRBJ2-7, is as follows: DAGVTQSPTHLIKTRGQQVTLRCSPKSGHDTVSWYQQALGQGPQFIFQYYEEEERQRGNFPDRFSGHQFPNYSSELNVNALLLGDSALYLCASSPRSPYEQYFGPGTRLTVT.

This clonotype was recorded many times. The V call is TRBV11-3, the J call TRBJ2-1; 11 positions match TRBD2. After removal of 0 bases from V and 5 bases from J, the junction contained 9 bases not matched to a gene. The CDR3 has 18 residues. Germline V CDR1 and CDR2: SGHNT, YENEEA. The chain's CDR3 is CASSLEGVAGGPHNEQFF. CDR3 bases: TGTGCCAGCAGCTTAGAAGGTGTAGCGGGAGGGCCCCACAATGAGCAGTTCTTC.

V usage is TRBV20-1 and J usage is TRBJ2-3; TRBD1 matches 9 bases. Germline assignment: CDR1 DFQATT and CDR2 SNEGSKA (reference sequence). V dropped 6 bases and J dropped 0; count of bases not matched to a gene: 4. CDR3 size: 14 residues. As DNA, the CDR3 is TGCAGTGCGGACGGGACAGGGAGCACAGATACGCAGTATTTT. Translation: CSADGTGSTDTQYF.

This clonotype was detected ten times or more. This chain connects TRBV4-2 to TRBJ2-1, with 7 positions matching TRBD1. This CDR3 is 18 amino acids long. The V gene end was trimmed by 3 bases and the J gene end by 4 bases; junction bases not matched to a gene: 15. Germline V lookup: CDR1 LGHNA, CDR2 YNFKEQ. The DNA of the CDR3 is TGTGCCAGCAGCCAGCCTAGACAAGAGGGGGCGGATTACAATGAGCAGTTCTTC. It is translated as CASSQPRQEGADYNEQFF.

A note on this clonotype: At one boundary the junction diverges from the germline segment, which might be a read error. The V call is TRBV29-1, the J call TRBJ2-7; the D gene is possibly TRBD1 (6 bases). Looked up from germline, CDR1 is SQVTM and CDR2 is ANQGSEA. The CDR3 is 14 residues long. CDR3 DNA: TGCGGCGTGACAGGTCCCAGAAAAAACTACGAGCAGTGCTTC. It specifies CGVTGPRKNYEQCF.

At least ten counts were recorded for this clonotype. This rearrangement joins TRBV20-1 to TRBJ2-7, with D unresolved. The CDR3 runs to 13 residues. CDR1 DFQATT and CDR2 SNEGSKA come from the germline V gene (reference sequence). V was trimmed by 3 bases and J by 3 bases, leaving 12 bases between them. CDR3 sequence reads: CSARDAILYEQYF. As DNA, the CDR3 is TGCAGTGCTAGGGACGCAATTCTCTACGAGCAGTACTTC.

This clonotype was recorded at least ten times. The rearrangement links TRBV7-3 to TRBJ2-5; no clear D gene. The CDR3 spans 15 residues. V lost 2 bases, J lost 0 bases, and 10 bases lay in between. Germline V gives CDR1 SGHTA, CDR2 FQGTGA. CDR3 residues: CASSLGGRDQETQYF. In DNA form, the CDR3 reads TGTGCCAGCAGCTTAGGTGGAAGGGACCAAGAGACCCAGTACTTC.

J is TRBJ2-7 and V is TRBV2; TRBD2 is a possible D gene (6 bases). Germline V gene lookup returns CDR1 SNHLY and CDR2 FYNNEI. Trimming pared 4 bases from V and 2 bases from J, leaving 18 bases between. The CDR3 extends over 16 amino acids. CDR3 nucleotides: TGTGCCAGCAGTGCTAGATCGGGAGCAGGGACCTACGAGCAGTACTTC. Its protein is CASSARSGAGTYEQYF.

Points on this clonotype: A read error may be the cause here, since a much bigger clone is one base away. Since no conserved phenylalanine or tryptophan closes the CDR3, a read error is the likely cause. The V call is TRBV28, the J call TRBJ1-4; no firm D call. Germline V gene data show CDR1 as MDHEN and CDR2 as SYDVKM. With 5 bases removed from V and 8 bases from J, the gap between germline ends came to 12 bases. This CDR3 spans 13 amino acids. The CDR3 sequence: CASSGTAPEKLFL. CDR3 sequence (DNA): TGTGCCAGCAGTGGAACGGCTCCCGAAAAACTGTTTCTT.

This chain connects TRBV7-2 to TRBJ2-5; D unresolved. Germline CDR1 SGHTA, CDR2 FQGNSA. V gave up 1 base and J gave up 5 bases, with 5 bases separating them. The CDR3 loop spans 12 amino acids. The CDR3 region has the DNA TGTGCCAGCAGCTTAGGATTTGAGACCCAGTACTTC. This encodes CASSLGFETQYF.

This clonotype was seen once. One end of the junction fails to match germline, which may point to a read error. The chain is built from TRBV12-3 or TRBV12-4 and TRBJ1-5, with TRBD1 matching 7 bases. The CDR3 runs to 14 residues. The CDR3 coding sequence is TGTGCCAGCAGCGGACAGGTCAACAATGAGCCCCAGCATTTT. Amino acids: CASSGQVNNEPQHF.

In DNA, the CDR3 is TGTGCCAGCAGCCATAGGCAGGGACCCTACACTGAAGCTTTCTTT. It is translated as CASSHRQGPYTEAFF. V is TRBV14 and J is TRBJ1-1, with D perhaps TRBD1 (5 bases). The germline gives CDR1 SGHDN, CDR2 FVKESK. V gave up 3 bases and J gave up 3 bases, with 14 bases separating them. This CDR3 region has 15 residues.

This clonotype appeared once. This chain joins TRBV29-1 and TRBJ2-1, with unresolved D. This CDR3 has 15 amino acids. Germline V gene data show CDR1 as SQVTM and CDR2 as ANQGSEA. The ends were cut back, 8 bases at V and 0 bases at J, with 17 bases in the middle. The CDR3 loop reads CSLIGRSRSYNEQFF. The CDR3 nucleotides read TGCAGCTTAATCGGGCGGAGTCGCTCCTACAATGAGCAGTTCTTC.